These T cell receptor beta chains were read from a single sample in a study of T cell responses to AZD1222 COVID-19 vaccine. Assay used: immunoSEQ multiplex PCR; TCRdb lists only in-frame clones, some missing. The sample shows some 100,000 clones, roughly nine tenths of them seen only once. The sample was peripheral blood, taken 28 days after the second AZD1222 dose. The receptors originated from an adult who received the AZD1222 COVID-19 vaccine. Each CDR3 is given with its conserved first and last residue. A D gene is named only where the DNA matches it firmly. The size field is filled for only some rows; it gives once, few, many or a size class.

J,size,D,V,CDR3,DNA
TRBJ1-4,NA,NA,TRBV12-3/TRBV12-4,CASSSGNEKLFF,TGTGCCAGCAGTTCAGGGAATGAAAAACTGTTTTTT
TRBJ2-2,few,TRBD1,TRBV19,CASRGQGDTGELFF,TGTGCCAGTAGGGGACAGGGAGACACCGGGGAGCTGTTTTTT
TRBJ1-5,NA,NA,TRBV5-7,CASSLDQCNQPQHF,TGTGCCAGCAGCTTGGACCAGTGCAATCAGCCCCAGCATTTT
TRBJ1-1,NA,NA,TRBV12-3/TRBV12-4,CASSSQGYTEAFF,TGTGCCAGCAGCTCACAGGGTTACACTGAAGCTTTCTTT
TRBJ2-1,NA,NA,TRBV20-1,CSARSDNEQFF,TGCAGTGCTAGATCGGACAATGAGCAGTTCTTC
TRBJ1-6,NA,NA,TRBV11-2,CASSPPGGIYNSPLHF,TGTGCCAGCAGCCCCCCGGGGGGGATCTATAATTCACCCCTCCACTTT
TRBJ1-5,few,NA,TRBV20-1,CSASYGRDQPQHF,TGCAGTGCTAGTTACGGGAGGGATCAGCCCCAGCATTTT
TRBJ2-1,NA,NA,TRBV7-3,CASSLSHVGNNEQFF,TGTGCCAGCAGCTTATCACACGTTGGTAACAATGAGCAGTTCTTC
TRBJ2-5,NA,TRBD2,TRBV20-1,CSATAGGTQYF,TGCAGTGCTACGGCGGGAGGGACCCAGTACTTC
TRBJ2-3,NA,TRBD2,TRBV9,CASTQEGLNTDTQYF,TGTGCCAGCACCCAAGAGGGACTAAACACAGATACGCAGTATTTT
TRBJ2-1,NA,TRBD2,TRBV6-5,CASSRSGGVYNEQFF,TGTGCCAGCAGCCGTAGCGGGGGGGTCTACAATGAGCAGTTCTTC
TRBJ2-7,few,NA,TRBV2,CASSEEDSSPLYEQYF,TGTGCCAGCAGTGAGGAGGACAGCTCCCCTCTCTACGAGCAGTACTTC
TRBJ2-7,NA,TRBD2,TRBV14,CASSPLAGGPGHEQYF,TGTGCCAGCAGCCCACTAGCGGGGGGGCCCGGACACGAGCAGTACTTC
TRBJ1-2,NA,NA,TRBV5-1,CASSLDSSPRAYGYTF,TGCGCCAGCAGCTTGGACAGTAGCCCAAGGGCCTATGGCTACACCTTC
TRBJ1-2,NA,TRBD1,TRBV6-6,CASTLKGQGALYGYTF,TGTGCCAGCACCCTCAAGGGACAGGGGGCCCTATATGGCTACACCTTC